The 27 T cell receptor beta chains in this list originate from one sample, sequenced in a study of T-cell memory formation after mild COVID-19. TCRdb used MiXCR to reprocess the 5' RACE reads, holding one entry per CDR3 protein. The sample yields about 100,000 distinct CDR3 sequences, roughly 11% seen once. The sample taken for sequencing was PBMCs or a T cell subset sorted from them (not recorded which). These receptors were obtained from a man between 18 and 29 years old who had mild COVID-19 (a few samples of this study predate the infection). Cell type and time point are not known.

There are a few counts of this clonotype. The chain carries TRBV28 and TRBJ1-5; possible D gene TRBD1, 6 bases. There are 18 residues in the CDR3. The V gene's germline CDR1 is MDHEN and CDR2 SYDVKM. Between the trimmed V and J ends, which lost 8 bases and 2 bases, there was a span of 25 bases. The CDR3 DNA is TGTGCCAGCGGGCCGGACAGCGGAGTGGGATTTGGCAATCAGCCCCAGCATTTT. Its protein product is CASGPDSGVGFGNQPQHF. Filled out from reference TRBV28 and TRBJ1-5, the complete variable domain reads DVKVTQSSRYLVKRTGEKVFLECVQDMDHENMFWYRQDPGLGLRLIYFSYDVKMKEKGDIPEGYSVSREKKERFSLILESASTNQTSMYLCASGPDSGVGFGNQPQHFGDGTRLSIL.

This clonotype was detected a few times. CDR3 region: CASSVAGGYTGELFF. As DNA, the CDR3 is TGTGCCAGCAGCGTAGCGGGGGGGTACACCGGGGAGCTGTTTTTT. The chain joins TRBV9 to TRBJ2-2, with TRBD2 matching 8 bases. The ends lost 0 bases at V and 3 bases at J; junction bases unmatched: 1. The CDR3 has 15 amino acids. Germline-derived CDR1 and CDR2 are SGDLS and YYNGEE. Full variable domain (remainder filled in from reference TRBV9 and TRBJ2-2): DSGVTQTPKHLITATGQRVTLRCSPRSGDLSVYWYQQSLDQGLQFLIQYYNGEERAKGNILERFSAQQFPDLHSELNLSSLELGDSALYFCASSVAGGYTGELFFGEGSRLTVL.

This clonotype was observed a handful of times. CDR3 in amino acids: CASSSRDISYEQYF. The CDR3, as DNA: TGTGCCAGCAGCTCCCGGGACATCTCCTACGAGCAGTACTTC. The J gene is TRBJ2-7, the V gene TRBV7-2, with D perhaps matching TRBD1 (6 bases). Germline V lookup: CDR1 SGHTA, CDR2 FQGNSA. This CDR3 has 14 residues. V was shortened by 4 bases and J by 0 bases, with 10 bases between the two germline ends.

This chain uses TRBV7-6 with TRBJ2-7; 7 positions match TRBD1. The CDR3 consists of 16 residues. Unmatched junction bases numbered 11, after V lost 5 bases and J lost 1 base. Germline CDR1 is SGHVS and CDR2 is FNYEAQ. In nucleotides, the CDR3 is TGTGCCAGCAGCCCCGGGACAGCCAAACCATCCTACGAGCAGTACTTC. Amino acids: CASSPGTAKPSYEQYF.

This clonotype was seen a handful of times. The rearrangement joins TRBV15 to TRBJ2-3; D remains ambiguous. This CDR3 has 14 residues. Germline CDR1 reads LNHNV; CDR2 reads YYDKDF (reference sequence). Trimming took 3 bases from V and 0 from J, leaving 7 bases between them. The DNA for the CDR3 is TGTGCCACCAGCAGGGAAGACAGCACAGATACGCAGTATTTT. Amino acid sequence: CATSREDSTDTQYF.

This clonotype was seen repeatedly, ten times or more. The genes are TRBV4-1 and TRBJ1-1; D unclear. CDR1 and CDR2 (germline): MGHRA, YSYEKL. This CDR3 is built from 15 residues. The germline V and J ends were trimmed by 2 bases and 1 base, with 11 bases remaining between them. The CDR3 region has the DNA TGCGCCAGCAGCCAAAGAGGGCTACGGAACACTGAAGCTTTCTTT. It translates to CASSQRGLRNTEAFF.

As regards this clonotype: The junction shows a germline mismatch at one end, possibly a read error. This sequence joins TRBV7-9 and TRBJ1-2; D call uncertain. The germline V gene encodes CDR1 SEHNR and CDR2 FQNEAQ (reference sequence). This CDR3 is built from 16 residues. CDR3 bases: TGTGCCAGCAGCTTCTATAGGGTGTCTGCTAATTATGGCTACACCTTC. Protein product: CASSFYRVSANYGYTF. Based on the CDR3 plus reference TRBV7-9 and TRBJ1-2, the full variable domain is DTGVSQNPRHKITKRGQNVTFRCDPISEHNRLYWYRQTLGQGPEFLTYFQNEAQLEKSRLLSDRFSAERPKGSFSTLEIQRTEQGDSAMYLCASSFYRVSANYGYTFGSGTRLTVV.

The J gene is TRBJ1-5, the V gene TRBV4-1; the match to TRBD1 covers 7 bases. Germline V lookup: CDR1 MGHRA, CDR2 YSYEKL. The CDR3 runs 17 residues. Trimming at V came to 1 base and at J to 0 bases, leaving 6 bases not matched to a gene. The DNA of the CDR3 is TGCGCCAGCAGCCAAGGTTCAGGGGGGGATAGCAATCAGCCCCAGCATTTT. It encodes CASSQGSGGDSNQPQHF.

This clonotype has more than one count but fewer than ten. The chain links TRBV28 to TRBJ2-5; TRBD1 aligns across 11 bases. This CDR3 is built from 16 residues. Germline V lookup: CDR1 MDHEN, CDR2 SYDVKM. V lost 5 bases to trimming and J lost 7 bases; unmatched junction nucleotides: 12. The CDR3 region has the DNA TGTGCCAGCAGTCCCAGGGACAGGGGGACTTCAAGGACCCAGTACTTC. Its protein is CASSPRDRGTSRTQYF.

The V gene is TRBV4-1, the J gene TRBJ1-4, with a tentative D call TRBD1 (5 bases). Per germline, CDR1 MGHRA and CDR2 YSYEKL. Trimming took off 4 bases at V and 0 bases at J, with 15 bases between the two ends. The CDR3 has 17 residues. This CDR3 is CASSPRGEVATNEKLFF. CDR3 nucleotide sequence: TGCGCCAGCAGCCCAAGGGGTGAGGTCGCAACTAATGAAAAACTGTTTTTT.

The chain couples TRBV7-9 to TRBJ1-1; unclear D gene. Germline assignment: CDR1 SEHNR and CDR2 FQNEAQ (reference sequence). Trimming left V 1 base short and J 6 bases short, with 15 bases between. The CDR3 is 15 amino acids. The CDR3, as DNA: TGTGCCAGCAGCTTAGAGTCCCGGGTTTTCGCTGAAGCTTTCTTT. It translates to CASSLESRVFAEAFF.

This clonotype has a handful of counts. The rearrangement uses TRBV7-9 and TRBJ2-5; tentative D call: TRBD1 (5 bases). CDR1 SEHNR and CDR2 FQNEAQ come from the germline V gene (reference sequence). V was cut by 1 base and J by 2 bases, with 8 bases left in between. The CDR3 extends over 14 amino acids. The chain's CDR3 is CASSLEGRQETQYF. DNA of the CDR3: TGTGCCAGCAGCTTAGAGGGGCGACAAGAGACCCAGTACTTC.

This clonotype was seen a few times. The chain recombines TRBV13 with TRBJ1-4, with TRBD1 as a possible D gene (5 bases). CDR3 size: 15 residues. V was trimmed by 4 bases and J by 10 bases, leaving 19 bases between them. Germline-derived CDR1 and CDR2 are PRHDT and FYEKMQ (reference sequence). CDR3 protein: CASSSRLGLQGKLFF. CDR3 bases: TGTGCCAGCAGCTCCCGACTGGGGCTCCAGGGAAAACTGTTTTTT.

This clonotype has more than one count but fewer than ten. The chain is built from TRBV19 and TRBJ1-5; D is undetermined. The CDR3 is made up of 10 amino acids. Germline CDR1 reads LNHDA; CDR2 reads SQIVND (reference sequence). Trimming removed 8 bases from V and 9 bases from J, with 8 bases in between. The DNA for the CDR3 is TGTGCCAGTGGGCCGACGCCCCAGCATTTT. Translating it yields CASGPTPQHF.

The chain has TRBV7-6 and TRBJ1-2; D is undetermined. Germline CDR1 and CDR2: SGHVS and FNYEAQ. Trimming took 5 bases from V and 6 from J, leaving 13 bases between them. There are 13 residues in the CDR3. DNA of the CDR3: TGTGCCAGCAGCCCGGGAGCCTACCATGGCTACACCTTC. It yields the protein CASSPGAYHGYTF.

The sample holds a few counts of this clonotype. J is TRBJ1-2 and V is TRBV4-1; D is uncertain. Germline V gene sequence: CDR1 MGHRA, CDR2 YSYEKL. The CDR3 runs to 13 residues. Deletions cut 2 bases from V and 0 bases from J, with 4 bases between. The CDR3 region is CASSQRSNYGYTF. In DNA form, the CDR3 reads TGCGCCAGCAGCCAACGCTCTAACTATGGCTACACCTTC.

The chain joins TRBV7-9 to TRBJ2-7; 8 nucleotides line up with TRBD1. Germline trimming cut 4 bases from V and 6 bases from J; bases unmatched to any gene: 11. The CDR3 loop spans 15 amino acids. Germline-derived CDR1 and CDR2 are SEHNR and FQNEAQ (reference sequence). In DNA form, the CDR3 reads TGTGCCAGCAGCTGCGCATGGACAGGGTCAGGCGAGCAGTACTTC. Translation: CASSCAWTGSGEQYF.

The V call is TRBV6-5, the J call TRBJ1-2; no reliable D call. Germline CDR1 and CDR2: MNHEY and SVGAGI. The CDR3 length is 13 residues. Trimming removed 4 bases from V and 3 bases from J, with 9 bases in between. The CDR3: CASSFALDYGYTF. CDR3 DNA sequence: TGTGCCAGCAGTTTTGCCCTAGACTATGGCTACACCTTC.

This clonotype was seen a few times. The chain has TRBV7-9 and TRBJ2-5, with no clear D. This CDR3 is built from 9 residues. The V and J ends lost 8 bases and 3 bases respectively, with 1 base between them. CDR1 is SEHNR, CDR2 FQNEAQ, per germline (reference sequence). The DNA of the CDR3 is TGTGCCAGCGAAGAGACCCAGTACTTC. Amino acids: CASEETQYF.

The table lists this clonotype with a few counts. The junction shows a germline mismatch at one end, possibly a read error. V is TRBV7-9 and J is TRBJ2-5, with TRBD1 matching 11 bases. Germline CDR1 is SEHNR and CDR2 is FQNEAQ (reference sequence). The CDR3 runs 17 residues. CDR3 bases: TGTGCCAGCAGCTTAGGGTGGACAGGGGGCCCGAAAGAAACCCAGTACTTC. This gives the protein CASSLGWTGGPKETQYF.

In DNA form, the CDR3 reads TGCAGTGCTAGAGCCCCGGGACGGAGCGAAGCTTTCTTT. Translation gives CSARAPGRSEAFF. The V and J genes are TRBV20-1 and TRBJ1-1, with TRBD1 as a possible D gene (5 bases). Germline V gene sequence: CDR1 DFQATT, CDR2 SNEGSKA (reference sequence). This CDR3 contains 13 residues. Trimming stripped 1 base from V and 8 bases from J, with 14 bases between.

This clonotype came up many times. This chain uses TRBV5-1 with TRBJ1-1; D gene ambiguous. V was pared by 0 bases and J by 0 bases, with 6 bases between. The CDR3 consists of 14 residues. Germline V gives CDR1 SGHRS, CDR2 YFSETQ. CDR3: CASSLGHLNTEAFF. CDR3 DNA: TGCGCCAGCAGCTTGGGGCACTTGAACACTGAAGCTTTCTTT. Drawing the rest from reference TRBV5-1 and TRBJ1-1, the complete variable domain is KAGVTQTPRYLIKTRGQQVTLSCSPISGHRSVSWYQQTPGQGLQFLFEYFSETQRNKGNFPGRFSGRQFSNSRSEMNVSTLELGDSALYLCASSLGHLNTEAFFGQGTRLTVV.

The rearrangement links TRBV6-2 or TRBV6-3 to TRBJ1-5; possible D gene TRBD1, 5 bases. The CDR3 consists of 15 residues. CDR1 is MNHEY and CDR2 is SVGEGT in the germline V gene. V was shortened by 3 bases and J by 7 bases, with 16 bases between the two germline ends. CDR3: CASSYNLRVKQPQHF. CDR3 DNA: TGTGCCAGCAGTTATAATCTCAGGGTAAAGCAGCCCCAGCATTTT.

This clonotype showed up just once. V is TRBV11-3 and J is TRBJ2-7; D is unclear. Germline values: CDR1 SGHNT, CDR2 YENEEA. Trimming removed 3 bases at V and 5 bases at J, with 11 bases between. The CDR3 extends over 13 amino acids. CDR3 sequence reads: CASSFGDGNEQYF. For the CDR3, the DNA is TGTGCCAGCAGCTTTGGGGATGGAAACGAGCAGTACTTC. The full variable domain, with the rest looked up from reference TRBV11-3 and TRBJ2-7, is EAGVVQSPRYKIIEKKQPVAFWCNPISGHNTLYWYLQNLGQGPELLIRYENEEAVDDSQLPKDRFSAERLKGVDSTLKIQPAELGDSAVYLCASSFGDGNEQYFGPGTRLTVT.

V gene TRBV3-1 combines with J gene TRBJ2-2, with 10 positions matching TRBD2. V lost 3 bases and J lost 2; bases outside the gene matches: 6. The germline V gene has CDR1 LGHDT and CDR2 YNNKEL (reference sequence). This CDR3 has 17 amino acids. CDR3 loop: CASSHDSGGTNTGELFF. DNA for the CDR3: TGTGCCAGCAGCCATGATAGCGGGGGGACCAACACCGGGGAGCTGTTTTTT.

This clonotype has more than one count but fewer than ten. The gene calls are TRBV19 and TRBJ1-1; unclear D gene. The germline CDR1 and CDR2 sequences are LNHDA and SQIVND (reference sequence). V was shortened by 9 bases and J by 2 bases, with 13 bases between the two germline ends. The CDR3 sequence is 13 residues long. The CDR3 protein is CASAVGFNTEAFF. The CDR3 DNA reads as TGTGCCAGCGCCGTGGGGTTTAACACTGAAGCTTTCTTT. The whole variable domain, remainder taken from reference TRBV19 and TRBJ1-1, is DGGITQSPKYLFRKEGQNVTLSCEQNLNHDAMYWYRQDPGQGLRLIYYSQIVNDFQKGDIAEGYSVSREKKESFPLTVTSAQKNPTAFYLCASAVGFNTEAFFGQGTRLTVV.

The chain uses TRBV27 and TRBJ2-2; 9 nucleotides match TRBD2. There are 16 residues in the CDR3. The V gene end was trimmed by 3 bases and the J gene end by 7 bases; junction bases not matched to a gene: 9. Germline V gene lookup returns CDR1 MNHEY and CDR2 SMNVEV (reference sequence). CDR3 sequence (DNA): TGTGCCAGCAGTTTTTGGGCTAGCGGGGAGGTCGGGGAGCTGTTTTTT. Translation gives CASSFWASGEVGELFF.